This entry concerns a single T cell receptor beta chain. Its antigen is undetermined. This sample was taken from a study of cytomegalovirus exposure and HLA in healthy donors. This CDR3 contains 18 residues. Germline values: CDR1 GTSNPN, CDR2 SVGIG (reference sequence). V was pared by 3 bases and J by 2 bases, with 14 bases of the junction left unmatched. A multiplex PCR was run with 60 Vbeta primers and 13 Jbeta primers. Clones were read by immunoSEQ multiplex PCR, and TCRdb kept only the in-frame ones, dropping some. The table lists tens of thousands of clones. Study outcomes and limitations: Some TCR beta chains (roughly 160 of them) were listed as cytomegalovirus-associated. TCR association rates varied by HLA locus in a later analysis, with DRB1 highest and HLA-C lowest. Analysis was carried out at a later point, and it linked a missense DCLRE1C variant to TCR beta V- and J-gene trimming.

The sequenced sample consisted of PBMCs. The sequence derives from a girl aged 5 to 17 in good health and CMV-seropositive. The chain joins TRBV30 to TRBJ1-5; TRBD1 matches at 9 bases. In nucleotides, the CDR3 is TGTGCCTGGAGATCGGTGGGGGACAGGGAGCCCCGCAATCAGCCCCAGCATTTT. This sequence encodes CAWRSVGDREPRNQPQHF.